These 9 T cell receptor beta chains originate from one sample sequenced in a study of shared clonotypes between healthy human individuals. TCRdb keeps only in-frame clones here, not all; method: immunoSEQ multiplex PCR. The sample includes some 490,000 clones, about 72% seen only once; the top ten take 12%. The specimen sequenced was PBMCs. The receptors here all came from a woman aged 35 to 49 in good health. Some clones in this sample may be carry-over from other donors' samples.

This chain connects TRBV19 to TRBJ2-1, with 7 bases identical to TRBD2. J gave up 6 bases and V 7 bases, and 0 bases lay outside the gene matches. This CDR3 comprises 11 residues. Per the germline V gene, CDR1 is LNHDA and CDR2 is SQIVND (reference sequence). CDR3 region: CASTGGNEQFF. The CDR3 DNA reads TGTGCCAGTACGGGGGGCAATGAGCAGTTCTTC.

The rearrangement links TRBV2 to TRBJ2-7; D may be TRBD2 (7 bases). V lost 7 bases to trimming and J lost 7 bases, with 20 bases between them. This CDR3 is built from 14 residues. The germline V gene encodes CDR1 SNHLY and CDR2 FYNNEI. CDR3 region: CASNGGVGGQEQYF. CDR3 coding DNA: TGTGCCAGCAACGGTGGAGTGGGGGGGCAAGAGCAGTACTTC.

A note on this clone: The same CDR3 arises from other DNA sequences in this sample as well. The V gene is TRBV7-9, the J gene TRBJ1-1; no definite D call. From germline, CDR1 is SEHNR and CDR2 FQNEAQ (reference sequence). This CDR3 has 13 residues. V dropped 5 bases and J dropped 6 bases, with 13 bases sitting between them. The CDR3 spells CASSQSGGPEAFF. The CDR3 coding sequence is TGTGCCAGCAGCCAATCCGGTGGGCCTGAAGCTTTCTTT.

J is TRBJ2-5 and V is TRBV5-1, with 8 nucleotides matching TRBD2. Germline V gene data show CDR1 as SGHRS and CDR2 as YFSETQ. The V and J ends lost 7 bases and 3 bases, in that order; junction bases with no gene match: 11. There are 15 residues in the CDR3. The CDR3 nucleotides are TGCGCCAGCTCCCAATCACCGGGACTAGAAGAGACCCAGTACTTC. Its protein is CASSQSPGLEETQYF.

On this clone: A much bigger clone sits one base away, suggesting this may be a read error. The chain is built from TRBV19 and TRBJ2-7, with 7 bases identical to TRBD1. The CDR3 sequence is 13 residues long. CDR1 is LNHDA, CDR2 SQIVND, per germline (reference sequence). With V trimmed by 2 bases and J by 2 bases, 0 bases remained unmatched. CDR3 residues: CASSITGAYEQYF. In nucleotides, the CDR3 is TGTGCCAGTAGTATAACAGGGGCCTACGAGCAGTACTTC.

The genes are TRBV28 and TRBJ2-7; D is possibly TRBD2 (6 bases). V dropped 5 bases and J dropped 3 bases, with 17 bases sitting between them. The CDR3 spans 15 residues. Germline V CDR1 and CDR2: MDHEN, SYDVKM. The CDR3 sequence: CASSADPGGDYEQYF. In DNA, the CDR3 is TGTGCCAGCAGTGCGGACCCCGGAGGGGACTACGAGCAGTACTTC.

V is TRBV27 and J is TRBJ2-6; D not resolved. This CDR3 spans 15 amino acids. The V end was cut by 3 bases, the J end by 1 base, with 7 bases between. Per germline, CDR1 MNHEY and CDR2 SMNVEV (reference sequence). The CDR3 sequence is CASSFWGSGANVLTF. In DNA form, the CDR3 reads TGTGCCAGCAGTTTTTGGGGTTCTGGGGCCAACGTCCTGACTTTC.

About this clone: The sample carries other DNA sequences with the same CDR3. V usage is TRBV18 and J usage is TRBJ1-2, with D tentatively TRBD1 (5 bases). V lost 6 bases, J lost 5 bases, and 22 bases lay in between. CDR1 is KGHSH, CDR2 LQKENI, per germline. This CDR3 has 16 residues. CDR3 sequence reads: CASSPWDDPTGYGYTF. The CDR3, as DNA: TGTGCCAGCTCGCCATGGGACGACCCAACGGGATATGGCTACACCTTC.

This clone appeared a few times. Given a much more abundant clone one base away, this may be a read error. The rearrangement uses TRBV28 and TRBJ2-3; D is uncertain. The V and J ends lost 6 bases and 0 bases respectively, with 7 bases between them. Germline CDR1 and CDR2: MDHEN and SYDVKM. CDR3 length: 13 residues. This CDR3 is CASSGSSTDTQYF. CDR3 in DNA: TGTGCCAGCAGCGGGTCTAGCACAGATACGCAGTATTTT.